A selection of T cell receptor beta chains follows, all from one sample in a study of monozygotic twins with inflammatory bowel disease. Following a re-call of the 5' RACE reads, TCRdb has one entry per CDR3 protein and lacks DNA. This table holds about 300,000 distinct CDR3 sequences. The specimen sequenced was blood. Receptor source: a human donor with ulcerative colitis or Crohn's disease, or a healthy co-twin of an affected twin (not recorded which). Both conserved end residues are part of each CDR3. Each record gives: V gene, J gene, CDR3 protein.

TRBV28	TRBJ2-1	CASSLGLRLSQNEQFF
TRBV7-3	TRBJ2-7	CASSSRAGTGYEQYF
TRBV20-1	TRBJ1-5	CSARPQGTRNQPQHF
TRBV15	TRBJ2-3	CATSLSTDTQYF
TRBV7-9	TRBJ1-1	CASSSSTRNTEAFF
TRBV7-2	TRBJ2-7	CASSLVQQSEQYF
TRBV5-1	TRBJ1-2	CASSNGTGGYRGYTF
TRBV10-3	TRBJ1-6	CAISGTGLSAGSPLHF
TRBV18	TRBJ1-5	CASSPQGASNQPQHF
TRBV7-8	TRBJ1-2	CASSLTQGANYGYTF
TRBV11-2	TRBJ2-6	CASSLGRDRGSGANVLTF